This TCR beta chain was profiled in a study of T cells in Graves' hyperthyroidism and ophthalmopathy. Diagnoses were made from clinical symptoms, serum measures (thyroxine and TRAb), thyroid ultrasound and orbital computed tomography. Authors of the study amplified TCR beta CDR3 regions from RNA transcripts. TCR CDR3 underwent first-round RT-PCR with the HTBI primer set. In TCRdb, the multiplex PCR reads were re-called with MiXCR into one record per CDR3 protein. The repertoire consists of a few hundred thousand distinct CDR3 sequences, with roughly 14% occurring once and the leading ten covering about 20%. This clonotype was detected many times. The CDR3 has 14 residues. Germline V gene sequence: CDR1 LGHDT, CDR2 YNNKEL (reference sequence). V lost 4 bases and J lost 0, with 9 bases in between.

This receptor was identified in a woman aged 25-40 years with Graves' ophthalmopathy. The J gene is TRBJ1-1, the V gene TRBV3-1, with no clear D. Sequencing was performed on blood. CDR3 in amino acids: CASSRNSLNTEAFF. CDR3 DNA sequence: TGTGCCAGCAGCCGGAACAGTTTGAACACTGAAGCTTTCTTT.